The text below deals with one TCR beta chain. Its binding antigen is unknown. CDR1 SGHRS and CDR2 YFSETQ were looked up in the germline V gene. From the cysteine through the phenylalanine, the CDR3 covers 14 amino acids. No DNA sequence was recorded. The record originates from a study of T cells expressing NK-cell markers (dated by TCRdb to 2018 to 2021). Background on the whole study: TCR beta-chain repertoires were profiled in sorted CD3+CD56+NKG2C+, CD3+CD56+NKG2C- and CD3+CD56-NKG2C+ T-cell subsets from eight donors. All eight donors whose samples were sequenced were randomly selected healthy volunteers, three of them men and five women. Most of the eight sequenced donors were HCMV-seropositive and one was HCMV-seronegative. The libraries were sequenced on Illumina HiSeq 2000/2500, MiSeq or NextSeq, producing 2 x 150 bp reads.

The instrument was an Illumina HiSeq 2000. The TCR beta cDNA libraries were made using 5'RACE template switching, a step that added both a universal primer site and unique molecular identifiers. cDNA synthesis was primed from the TCR beta constant segment, followed by two successive PCR amplification steps. The study's own analysis went as follows. Reads were demultiplexed and grouped by UMI with MIGEC, and clonotypes were assembled and quantified with MiTCR. To exclude erroneous sequences, any TCR cDNA sequence not supported by at least two reads was discarded. The tcR package was used for downstream repertoire analysis, and clonotypes were matched between fractions using CDR3 nucleotide sequence together with V segment. VDJmatch was used to annotate antigen specificity against VDJdb, with one amino acid substitution in CDR3 permitted. With the reads reprocessed by TCRdb, a single entry stands for each CDR3 protein sequence and no DNA is reported. TCRdb assigned the V and J calls; the authors' analysis was not used. The sample's table covers approximately 420,000 distinct CDR3 sequences. About 10% of the sample lies in the top ten.

To determine HCMV serostatus, a commercial ELISA kit was used to detect HCMV-specific IgG in serum. Peripheral blood mononuclear cells were isolated from blood by Ficoll density gradient centrifugation. Overall results and qualifications from the work: Whether the expanded NKG2C-expressing T cell clones were specific for HCMV antigens was left unclear. Those dominant clonotypes were again the most abundant among CD3+CD56-NKG2C+ cells in a handful of donors, at roughly 25-60.1%. For about 6 donors, the dominant CD3+CD56+NKG2C+ clonotypes were among the top 10 CD8+ clonotypes and accounted for roughly 1.0-7.5% of CD8+ T cells.

The receptor was derived from a woman aged 50 to 60 in good health. Donor details come from another sample of the same person, matched by shared clones. The sequence joins TRBV5-1 to TRBJ2-1; TCRdb reports TRBD1, a call that lacks DNA to check it against. Sequencing was carried out using blood T cells: a sorted CD56 or NKG2C T cell subset, CD4+ or CD8+ T cells, or bulk PBMC T cells (not recorded which). CDR3 region: CASSLRAAANEQFF.